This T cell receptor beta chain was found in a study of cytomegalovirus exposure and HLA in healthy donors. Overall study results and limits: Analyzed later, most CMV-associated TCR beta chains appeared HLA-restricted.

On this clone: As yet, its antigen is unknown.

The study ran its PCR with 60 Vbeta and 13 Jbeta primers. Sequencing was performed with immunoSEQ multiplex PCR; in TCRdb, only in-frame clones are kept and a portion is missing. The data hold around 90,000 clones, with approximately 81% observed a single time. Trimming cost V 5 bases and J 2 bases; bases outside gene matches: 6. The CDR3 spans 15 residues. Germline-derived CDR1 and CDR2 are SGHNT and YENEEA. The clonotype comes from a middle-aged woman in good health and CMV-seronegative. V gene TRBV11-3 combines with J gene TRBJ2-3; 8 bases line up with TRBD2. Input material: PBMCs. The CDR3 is CASSHSGVPTDTQYF. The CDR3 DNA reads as TGTGCCAGCAGCCATAGCGGGGTTCCCACAGATACGCAGTATTTT.